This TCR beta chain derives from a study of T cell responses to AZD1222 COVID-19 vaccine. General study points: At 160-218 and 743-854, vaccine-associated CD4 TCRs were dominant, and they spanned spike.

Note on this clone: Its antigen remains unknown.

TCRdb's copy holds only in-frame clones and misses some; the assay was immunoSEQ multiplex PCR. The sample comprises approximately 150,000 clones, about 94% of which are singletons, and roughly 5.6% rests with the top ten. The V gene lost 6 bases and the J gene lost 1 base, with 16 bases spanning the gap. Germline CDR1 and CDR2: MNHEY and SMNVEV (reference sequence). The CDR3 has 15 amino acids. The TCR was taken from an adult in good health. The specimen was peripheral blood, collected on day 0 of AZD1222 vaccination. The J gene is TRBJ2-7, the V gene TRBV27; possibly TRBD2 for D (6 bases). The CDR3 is CASSPPGLPSYEQYF. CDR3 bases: TGTGCCAGCAGCCCACCGGGACTGCCTTCCTACGAGCAGTACTTC.